This T cell receptor beta chain stems from a study of T cell repertoires in cytomegalovirus infection. On the study more broadly: HLA-B-restricted CMV epitopes that are well studied were used alongside recently identified HLA-C-restricted ones.

Regarding this clonotype: The antigen is undetermined.

The CDR3 is 15 amino acids. Germline CDR1 ENHRY, CDR2 SYGVKD. Trimming left V 0 bases short and J 3 bases short, with 8 bases between. TCRdb reprocessed the reads via MiXCR and lists one record per CDR3 protein. The sample comprises 570,000 or so distinct CDR3 sequences, 35% to 50% of which are singletons, and about 48% rests with the top ten. Sequences were derived from cultured PBMCs, sampled from culture after CMV antigen stimulation. This clonotype originated in a human donor in good health (CMV status not recorded). Some clones in this sample may be carry-over from other donors' samples. The chain has TRBV10-3 and TRBJ2-2; D is ambiguous. In nucleotides, the CDR3 is TGTGCCATCAGTGAGTCCGTCCGGGACACCGGGGAGCTGTTTTTT. Translated: CAISESVRDTGELFF.